The rows below give T cell receptor beta chains drawn from one sample of a study of blood T cell repertoires in COVID-19. The data were produced by immunoSEQ multiplex PCR, yet TCRdb's version contains in-frame clones alone and is incomplete. There are 240,000 or so clones in the sample; over 65% occur only once, and 2.5% to 4% lies in the top ten. Sequencing was carried out using peripheral blood. Receptors originate from a woman older than 75 with acute or convalescent COVID-19. Both conserved end residues are part of each CDR3.

V gene	J gene	CDR3 protein
TRBV29-1	TRBJ1-1	CSVTGTANTEAFF
TRBV12-5	TRBJ1-1	CASGLNRGGTEAFF
TRBV30	TRBJ1-6	CAWGRAAAYNSPLHF
TRBV6-5	TRBJ1-2	CASSQPWTGKKGYTF
TRBV7-2	TRBJ2-7	CASSLAGGGSGEQYF
TRBV2	TRBJ2-7	CASSRQGVSYEQYF
TRBV14	TRBJ1-6	CASTNGIYNSPLHF
TRBV10-3	TRBJ2-2	CAISAQTSGGAYTGELFF
TRBV29-1	TRBJ2-6	CSVGSLSSGANVLTF
TRBV7-2	TRBJ2-1	CASRTSGGRNEQFF
TRBV19	TRBJ1-1	CASSQRRGTEAFF
TRBV2	TRBJ2-1	CASGTLSYNEQFF
TRBV6-5	TRBJ2-5	CATRRGKEETQYF
TRBV2	TRBJ1-5	CASSGTGDQPQHF
TRBV6-5	TRBJ1-5	CASSSTGNNQPQHF
TRBV12-3/TRBV12-4	TRBJ1-4	CASSEWAREKLFF
TRBV18	TRBJ1-6	CASSQNTAGADSSYNSPLHF
TRBV6-1	TRBJ2-3	CASSEVTGGPDTQYF
TRBV7-2	TRBJ1-3	CASSPTPGGGNTIYF
TRBV5-1	TRBJ2-2	CASGNGENTGELFF
TRBV11-2	TRBJ2-2	CASSFRTGFSTGELFF
TRBV4-3	TRBJ1-3	CASSQDLGYSGNTIYF
TRBV5-1	TRBJ2-1	CASSLGGLDSTPQFF
TRBV25-1	TRBJ2-2	CASNVIGGRRTGELFF
TRBV5-5	TRBJ1-1	CASSFGRDWGAFF
TRBV6-5	TRBJ1-2	CASSGTGGDGYTF
TRBV16	TRBJ1-4	CASSPSRDRGTNEKLFF
TRBV6-4	TRBJ2-1	CASSEDGGSGGNEQFF
TRBV14	TRBJ1-1	CASSFQGLNTEAFF
TRBV7-9	TRBJ1-6	CASSLALGTGISPLHF
TRBV11-2	TRBJ1-2	CASSLVQVYGYTF
TRBV10-1	TRBJ1-1	CASSEGRRAEAFF
TRBV6-5	TRBJ1-1	CASSYLGGYTEAFF
TRBV10-2	TRBJ2-1	CASSESWRTSGMENEQFF
TRBV6-5	TRBJ1-2	CASSSGFYYGYTF
TRBV4-1	TRBJ1-1	CASSPTGGNTEAFF
TRBV15	TRBJ2-2	CATSRDHRAGTGELFF
TRBV13	TRBJ2-5	CASSLGGAGGYQETQYF
TRBV5-6	TRBJ2-3	CASSLVGDTQYF
TRBV7-2	TRBJ2-1	CASSTSGGDRNEQFF
TRBV29-1	TRBJ2-1	CSVERGSLNEQFF
TRBV6-5	TRBJ1-3	CASSWVQGSGNTIYF
TRBV5-1	TRBJ1-1	CASSLLSGGGTEAFF
TRBV19	TRBJ1-1	CASSIGIRNTEAFF
TRBV7-3	TRBJ2-5	CASSRQGKRETQYF
TRBV25-1	TRBJ1-2	CASKSGYTF
TRBV18	TRBJ2-3	CASSSTSGVPTDTQYF
TRBV3-1/TRBV3-2	TRBJ2-7	CASSQWREQYF
TRBV18	TRBJ1-2	CASSSSQARGDYGYTF
TRBV29-1	TRBJ2-3	CSVEGGQGFTDTQYF
TRBV10-3	TRBJ2-2	CAISRRTGNTGELFF
TRBV20-1	TRBJ1-5	CSASARLGQGNQPQHF
TRBV5-1	TRBJ1-4	CASSSGTEAGKLFF
TRBV5-1	TRBJ2-3	CASSFSGTIPSTDTQYF
TRBV15	TRBJ2-1	CATSRDPGTSGISYNEQFF